One sample yielded the 17 T cell receptor beta chains listed below, sequenced in a study of cytomegalovirus exposure and HLA in healthy donors. Amplification used 60 Vbeta primers and 13 Jbeta primers. Assay: immunoSEQ multiplex PCR; the TCRdb copy retains only in-frame clones and omits some. Of 180,000 or so clones listed, 86% are singletons. The sequenced material came from PBMCs. These receptors all come from a woman aged 25 to 39 in good health and CMV-seronegative.

This chain joins TRBV28 and TRBJ2-5; a possible D gene is TRBD2 (6 bases). V gave up 7 bases and J gave up 0 bases, with 12 bases separating them. The CDR3 is 14 amino acids. CDR1 and CDR2 from the germline V gene are MDHEN and SYDVKM. CDR3 bases: TGTGCCAGCACCCTAGGAGGGTACCAAGAGACCCAGTACTTC. Amino acids: CASTLGGYQETQYF. Complete variable domain (other parts from reference TRBV28 and TRBJ2-5): DVKVTQSSRYLVKRTGEKVFLECVQDMDHENMFWYRQDPGLGLRLIYFSYDVKMKEKGDIPEGYSVSREKKERFSLILESASTNQTSMYLCASTLGGYQETQYFGPGTRLLVL.

To note about this clone: This same CDR3 is encoded by further DNA sequences in the sample. The chain employs TRBV5-1 and TRBJ2-3, with a possible D match to TRBD2 (6 bases). The germline gives CDR1 SGHRS, CDR2 YFSETQ. This CDR3 spans 16 amino acids. The V and J ends lost 1 base and 0 bases respectively, with 12 bases between them. The CDR3 loop reads CASSLRTSSSTDTQYF. The CDR3 DNA reads TGCGCCAGCAGCTTGCGAACTAGCAGTAGCACAGATACGCAGTATTTT.

This clone has just a few counts. The J gene is TRBJ2-3, the V gene TRBV5-1, with D perhaps TRBD1 (5 bases). The CDR3 is 13 amino acids. Germline CDR1 SGHRS, CDR2 YFSETQ. Between the trimmed V and J ends, which lost 0 bases and 4 bases, there was a span of 6 bases. The CDR3 DNA reads as TGCGCCAGCAGCTTGGTAGGGGCAGATACGCAGTATTTT. Translation gives CASSLVGADTQYF.

This chain links TRBV5-1 with TRBJ2-2, with TRBD2 identical over 9 bases. The length of the CDR3 is 16 residues. CDR1 is SGHRS and CDR2 is YFSETQ in the germline V gene. V lost 4 bases, J lost 2 bases, and 6 bases stayed unmatched. CDR3 DNA: TGCGCCAGCAGCCCCTTAGCGGGGGTAAACACCGGGGAGCTGTTTTTT. Protein product: CASSPLAGVNTGELFF.

About this clone itself: The germline gene is not matched at one end of the junction; a read error may be the cause. The genes are TRBV7-7 and TRBJ2-7; D might be TRBD1 (5 bases). Germline loops: CDR1 SSHAT, CDR2 FNYEAQ (reference sequence). The CDR3 has 14 amino acids. CDR3 region: CASSPSPETAEQYF. The DNA of the CDR3 is TGTGCTAGCAGCCCCTCCCCAGAGACAGCCGAGCAGTACTTC.

The chain carries TRBV9 and TRBJ1-4; D is perhaps TRBD1 (5 bases). The germline V and J ends were trimmed by 1 base and 7 bases, with 11 bases remaining between them. Germline assignment: CDR1 SGDLS and CDR2 YYNGEE. This CDR3 comprises 14 residues. CDR3 sequence reads: CASSVQGFGEKLFF. In DNA form, the CDR3 reads TGTGCCAGCAGCGTACAGGGTTTCGGTGAAAAACTGTTTTTT.

The chain is built from TRBV28 and TRBJ2-1; a weak D match, TRBD1 (6 bases). CDR1 is MDHEN and CDR2 is SYDVKM in the germline V gene. V lost 6 bases to trimming and J lost 14 bases, with 20 bases between them. The CDR3 contains 13 residues. The CDR3 DNA follows: TGTGCCAGCAGGGCAGGACAGCTCCTACGGGAGTTCTTC. It specifies CASRAGQLLREFF.

V and J are TRBV2 and TRBJ2-5; unclear D gene. Germline V gene data show CDR1 as SNHLY and CDR2 as FYNNEI. The CDR3 is made up of 13 amino acids. Trimming cost V 6 bases and J 5 bases, with 13 bases left between them. CDR3 in amino acids: CASRAGMLETQYF. CDR3 DNA sequence: TGTGCCAGCAGGGCTGGTATGTTGGAGACCCAGTACTTC.

V is TRBV7-9 and J is TRBJ1-1; a weak D match, TRBD1 (5 bases). This CDR3 region has 12 residues. The V gene lost 5 bases and the J gene lost 6 bases, with 10 bases spanning the gap. Germline loops: CDR1 SEHNR, CDR2 FQNEAQ (reference sequence). The CDR3 sequence is CASSARGSEAFF. In DNA form, the CDR3 reads TGTGCCAGCAGCGCAAGGGGCTCTGAAGCTTTCTTT. Together with reference TRBV7-9 and TRBJ1-1, the CDR3 gives the full variable domain: DTGVSQNPRHKITKRGQNVTFRCDPISEHNRLYWYRQTLGQGPEFLTYFQNEAQLEKSRLLSDRFSAERPKGSFSTLEIQRTEQGDSAMYLCASSARGSEAFFGQGTRLTVV.

A single count supports this clone. The chain links TRBV7-3 to TRBJ2-1; 14 bases are a match to TRBD2. The CDR3 covers 16 residues. Losses at the gene ends were 5 bases for V and 10 bases for J; bases not matched to a gene: 10. Germline V gives CDR1 SGHTA, CDR2 FQGTGA. The CDR3 sequence is CASSRPGLAGAGEQFF. DNA for the CDR3: TGTGCCAGCAGCAGACCGGGACTAGCGGGGGCGGGGGAGCAGTTCTTC.

J is TRBJ2-7 and V is TRBV28, with a tentative D call TRBD1 (6 bases). V dropped 4 bases and J dropped 5 bases, with 12 bases sitting between them. The CDR3 has 13 amino acids. The germline V gene encodes CDR1 MDHEN and CDR2 SYDVKM. CDR3 amino acids: CASSWQGNHEQYF. In DNA, the CDR3 is TGTGCCAGCAGTTGGCAGGGGAACCACGAGCAGTACTTC.

This chain uses TRBV11-2 with TRBJ1-1; the match to TRBD1 covers 7 bases. The CDR3 totals 15 residues. Looked up from germline, CDR1 is SGHAT and CDR2 is FQNNGV. V was pared by 0 bases and J by 4 bases, with 5 bases of the junction left unmatched. CDR3 sequence reads: CASSLETGPFTEAFF. The CDR3, as DNA: TGTGCCAGCAGCTTAGAGACAGGGCCGTTCACTGAAGCTTTCTTT.

On this clone: This sample includes further DNA sequences coding for the same CDR3. The chain carries TRBV29-1 and TRBJ2-5, with D possibly matching TRBD2 (6 bases). CDR1 is SQVTM, CDR2 ANQGSEA, per germline. The CDR3 has 12 amino acids. The V gene lost 4 bases and the J gene lost 2 bases, with 8 bases spanning the gap. The CDR3 nucleotides are TGCAGCGTTGGGCGGGGACAAGAGACCCAGTACTTC. This encodes CSVGRGQETQYF.

This rearrangement joins TRBV7-9 to TRBJ2-1, with 8 bases that match TRBD2. Germline CDR1 and CDR2: SEHNR and FQNEAQ (reference sequence). CDR3 size: 15 residues. The junction had 7 bases not matched to a gene; V was cut back by 5 bases and J by 4 bases. The CDR3 DNA reads as TGTGCCAGCAGCCCCGGAGCGGGGGATTACAATGAGCAGTTCTTC. Translation gives CASSPGAGDYNEQFF.

The chain has TRBV6-6 and TRBJ2-2; the match to TRBD2 covers 7 bases. The germline gives CDR1 MNHNY, CDR2 SVGAGI (reference sequence). J lost 4 bases, V lost 5 bases, and 7 bases had no gene match. This CDR3 contains 15 residues. The CDR3: CASSIRDYLTGELFF. DNA of the CDR3: TGTGCCAGCAGTATCCGGGACTACCTCACCGGGGAGCTGTTTTTT.

The chain has TRBV9 and TRBJ2-2, with D possibly TRBD1 on 7 matching bases. The CDR3 runs to 19 residues. V lost 3 bases and J lost 5, with 26 bases in between. From germline, CDR1 is SGDLS and CDR2 YYNGEE. The DNA for the CDR3 is TGTGCCAGCAGCGAGGACCCCTCAGACAGGGTAGGGGGGACCGGGGAGCTGTTTTTT. Translating gives CASSEDPSDRVGGTGELFF.

V usage is TRBV6-5 and J usage is TRBJ2-5; TRBD2 aligns across 10 bases. With 2 bases clipped from V and 5 bases from J, the junction kept 2 bases outside the gene matches. Germline V lookup: CDR1 MNHEY, CDR2 SVGAGI. CDR3 length: 14 residues. The CDR3 is CASSYQTSGETQYF. The CDR3 DNA sequence: TGTGCCAGCAGTTACCAGACTAGCGGGGAGACCCAGTACTTC.